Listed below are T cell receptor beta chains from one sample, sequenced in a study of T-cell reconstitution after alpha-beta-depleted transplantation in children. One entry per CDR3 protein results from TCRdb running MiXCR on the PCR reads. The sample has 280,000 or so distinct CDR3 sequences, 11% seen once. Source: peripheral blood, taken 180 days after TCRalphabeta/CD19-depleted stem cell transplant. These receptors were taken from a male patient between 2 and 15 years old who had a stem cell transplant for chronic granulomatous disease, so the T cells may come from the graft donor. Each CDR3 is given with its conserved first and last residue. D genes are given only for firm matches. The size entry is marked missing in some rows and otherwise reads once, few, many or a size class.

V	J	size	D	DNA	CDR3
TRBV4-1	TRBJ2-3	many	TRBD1	TGCGCCAGCAGCCGAGAGGACAGGGGGCTGGATACGCAGTATTTT	CASSREDRGLDTQYF
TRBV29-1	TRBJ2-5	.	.	TGCAGCGTCCTTTCCCAAGAGACCCAGTACTTC	CSVLSQETQYF
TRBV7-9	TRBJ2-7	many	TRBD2	TGTGCCAGCAGCCCGGGACTAGCGCAATCCTACGAGCAGTACTTC	CASSPGLAQSYEQYF
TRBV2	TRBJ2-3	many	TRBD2	TGTGCCAGCGCGGGGGGCCTGGAGTGGACAGATACGCAGTATTTT	CASAGGLEWTDTQYF
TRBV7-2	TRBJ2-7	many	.	TGTGCCAGCAGCTCTCCGACAGGAAACTACGAGCAGTACTTC	CASSSPTGNYEQYF
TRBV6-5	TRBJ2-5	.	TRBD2	TGTGCCAGCAGTTACATAGCGGGGGAGACCCAGTACTTC	CASSYIAGETQYF
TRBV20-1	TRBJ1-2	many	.	TGCAGTGCTAGATCAGGGACGGATGGCTACACCTTC	CSARSGTDGYTF
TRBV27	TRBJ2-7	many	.	TGTGCCAGCAGTTTATCGGGCCAGGTCTACGAGCAGTACTTC	CASSLSGQVYEQYF
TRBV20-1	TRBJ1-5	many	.	TGCAGTGCTAGAGCCCCAGCTCACAATCAGCCCCAGCATTTT	CSARAPAHNQPQHF
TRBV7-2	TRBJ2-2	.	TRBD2	TGTGCCAGCAGCGCTAGCGGGGGGACCGCTACCGGGGAGCTGTTTTTT	CASSASGGTATGELFF
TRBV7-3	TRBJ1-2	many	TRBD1	TGTGCCAGCAAGGCCCCAAGGGGGCATCACTATGGCTACACCTTC	CASKAPRGHHYGYTF
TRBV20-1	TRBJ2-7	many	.	TGCAGTGCTTCCCACTCCTACGAGCAGTACTTC	CSASHSYEQYF
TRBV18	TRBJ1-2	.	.	TGTGCCAGCTCATCCACAGTCTCCTCCTACTATGGCTACACCTTC	CASSSTVSSYYGYTF
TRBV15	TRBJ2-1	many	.	TGTGCCACCAGCAGATCAGGAGAGCAGTTCTTC	CATSRSGEQFF
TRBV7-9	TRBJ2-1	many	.	TGTGCCAGCGGCCCCCTACTAGCTCCCCTCTACAATGAGCAGTTCTTC	CASGPLLAPLYNEQFF
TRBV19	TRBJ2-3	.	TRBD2	TGTGCCAGTAGTATGGAACTAGCGGGACGACCCGCTACGCAGTATTTT	CASSMELAGRPATQYF
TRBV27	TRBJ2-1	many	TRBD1	TGTGCCAGCAGGCCATCCGGTGGGACAGGGTCATATAATGAGCAGTTCTTC	CASRPSGGTGSYNEQFF
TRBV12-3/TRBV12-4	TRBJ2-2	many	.	TGTGCCAGCAACCCGGACAGCGCGAACACCGGGGAGCTGTTTTTT	CASNPDSANTGELFF
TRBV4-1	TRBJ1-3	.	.	TGCGCCAGCAGCCTGGAGTACCGACGACCCGTCTCTGGAAACACCATATATTTT	CASSLEYRRPVSGNTIYF
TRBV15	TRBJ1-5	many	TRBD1	TGTGCCACCAGCGAAACCGGGACAGGGGCTAATCAGCCCCAGCATTTT	CATSETGTGANQPQHF
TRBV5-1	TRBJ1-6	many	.	TGCGCCAGCAGCTTGGCCATGGGGGCGAAAGGATCACCCCTCCACTTT	CASSLAMGAKGSPLHF
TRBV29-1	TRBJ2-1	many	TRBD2	TGCAGCGTTGAGGGGACCCCGGGACTAGCATACAATGAGCAGTTCTTC	CSVEGTPGLAYNEQFF
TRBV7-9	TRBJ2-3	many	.	TGTGCCAGCTTCGCTTGGGACTCCTACACAGATACGCAGTATTTT	CASFAWDSYTDTQYF
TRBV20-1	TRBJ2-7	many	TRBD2	TGCAGTGCTAGAGATACTCGGGGGGAGTCCTACGAGCAGTACTTC	CSARDTRGESYEQYF
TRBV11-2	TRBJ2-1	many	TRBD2	TGTGCCAGCAGCCAGAAATGGCTAGCGGGAGCCCCGCTTAACAATGAGCAGTTCTTC	CASSQKWLAGAPLNNEQFF
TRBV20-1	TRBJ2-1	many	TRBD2	TGCAGTGCTAAACGACTAGCGGGAGTCGATGAGCAGTTCTTC	CSAKRLAGVDEQFF
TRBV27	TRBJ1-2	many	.	TGTGCCAGCAGCTCCCTAGGCCAATTGGTTGGTGGCTACACCTTC	CASSSLGQLVGGYTF
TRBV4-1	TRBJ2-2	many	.	TGCGCCAGCAGCCAAGGATTCGTGAGGCGAAACACCGGGGAGCTGTTTTTT	CASSQGFVRRNTGELFF
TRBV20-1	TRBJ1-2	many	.	TGCAGTGCTAGGCGGGAACTTGAGAGGGGCTACACCTTC	CSARRELERGYTF
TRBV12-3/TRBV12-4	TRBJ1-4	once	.	TGTGCCAGCAGCTCGATCGACAGGACGTGGATAAATGAAAAACCGTTTTTT	CASSSIDRTWINEKPFF
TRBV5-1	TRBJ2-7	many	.	TGCGCCAGCAGCTATACAGTAGGAGGTGCCTACGAGCAGTACTTC	CASSYTVGGAYEQYF
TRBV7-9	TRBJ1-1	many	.	TGTGCCAGCAGCTTATTGCGGTCTTGGGACACTGAAGCTTTCTTT	CASSLLRSWDTEAFF
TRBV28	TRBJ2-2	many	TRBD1	TGTGCCAGCAGTTCTTCCGGGACAGGGAAACACGGGGAGCTGTTTTTT	CASSSSGTGKHGELFF
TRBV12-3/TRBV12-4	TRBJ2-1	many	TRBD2	TGTGCCAGCACCAGTTTAGCGGGAGACATCAACAATGAGCAGTTCTTC	CASTSLAGDINNEQFF
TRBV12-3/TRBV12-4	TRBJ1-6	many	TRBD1	TGTGCCAGCAGTTTCTCGACAGGGGGTACCTATAATTCACCCCTCCACTTT	CASSFSTGGTYNSPLHF
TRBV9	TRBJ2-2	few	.	TGTGCCAGCAGCGTAGGGACAGCGAACACCGGGGAGCTGTTTTTT	CASSVGTANTGELFF
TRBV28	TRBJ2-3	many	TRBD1	TGTGCCAGCAGTACCAGACAGGGAACAGATACGCAGTATTTT	CASSTRQGTDTQYF
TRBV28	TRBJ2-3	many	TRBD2	TGTGCCAGCACCATAAGGGGGGGCTATAATCTAGCGGGAGGGGCAGATACGCAGTATTTT	CASTIRGGYNLAGGADTQYF
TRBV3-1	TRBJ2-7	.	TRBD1	TGTGCCAGCAGCCCAACATACGACAGGGTTCAGAGTAAGGTCAGCTACGAGCAGTACTTC	CASSPTYDRVQSKVSYEQYF
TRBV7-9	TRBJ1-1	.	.	TGTGCCAGCAACCCTTCCCCGACAGGGAACACTGAAGCTTTCTTT	CASNPSPTGNTEAFF
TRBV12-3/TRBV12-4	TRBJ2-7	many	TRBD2	TGTGCCAGCAGTTTACCACTAGCGGGGGGGTACGAGCAGTACTTC	CASSLPLAGGYEQYF
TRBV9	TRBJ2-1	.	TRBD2	TGTGCCAGCAGCGTAAGGACTAGCGGAGGGGAGCAGTTCTTC	CASSVRTSGGEQFF
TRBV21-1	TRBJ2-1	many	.	TGTGCCAGCACCCCGTTTAGTATGCATGAGCAGTTCTTC	CASTPFSMHEQFF
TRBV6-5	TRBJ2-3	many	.	TGTGCCAGCAGTTTCGAGCGGCCACGCGTCGATACGCAGTATTTT	CASSFERPRVDTQYF
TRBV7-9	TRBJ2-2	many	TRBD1	TGTGCCAGCAGCCCGAAACAGGGGGCCGGGGAGCTGTTTTTT	CASSPKQGAGELFF
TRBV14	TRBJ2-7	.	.	TGTGCCAGCAGCCAAGTCCGGGGGCGATATAGTAACGAGCAGTACTTC	CASSQVRGRYSNEQYF
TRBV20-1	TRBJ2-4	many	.	TGCAGTGCGCTGGTAACGGGGGCAGGGGTATACATTCAGTACTTC	CSALVTGAGVYIQYF
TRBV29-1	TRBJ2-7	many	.	TGCAGCGTTGCTGTGAGGGGACAAGTCTTCGAGCAGTACTTC	CSVAVRGQVFEQYF